The source of this T cell receptor (beta chain) is a study of blood T cell repertoires in COVID-19. About the study: There were acute and convalescent COVID-19 samples, and they came from the United States, Italy and Spain. The analysed material was cDNA or gDNA that came from T cells, B-cell-depleted T cells, or PBMCs.

Recruitment covered about two dozen US areas and drew participants whose ages spanned roughly 18 to 90 years. Cohort 3 recovered donors had two negative PCRs, clearance, or symptom resolution. The table came from immunoSEQ multiplex PCR; TCRdb's copy has only in-frame clones and leaves some out. Here the sample spans more than 400,000 clones, about nine tenths being singletons. This clone was counted between two and nine times. V was cut by 2 bases and J by 2 bases, with 7 bases left in between. Germline V gene data show CDR1 as SGHRS and CDR2 as YFSETQ. The CDR3 contains 14 residues. The chain combines TRBV5-1 with TRBJ1-4, with D tentatively TRBD1 (5 bases). This TCR came from a man between 18 and 35 years old who had recovered from COVID-19. The sample consisted of PBMCs or T cells enriched from blood (not recorded which). Written as DNA, the CDR3 is TGCGCCAGCAGCTTTGGGGGGACTAATGAAAAACTGTTTTTT. Protein: CASSFGGTNEKLFF.